This TCR beta chain is from a study of regulatory T cells in long-lasting Graves disease. Study summary: Graves' patients with a new diagnosis had received antithyroid drugs under 3 months.

This clonotype was detected many times. Documented time point: newly diagnosed GD, antithyroid drugs for less than 3 months. PBMCs provided the RNA from which the TCR library was made. Both iRepertoire HTBI primers and Arm-PCR of CDR3 regions were used to build the TCR beta libraries. In the authors' methods: Across the samples, identification revealed 55 to 80 TRBV and about 13 TRBJ segments. TCRdb fed the multiplex PCR reads into MiXCR, producing one record per CDR3 protein. In this record, the V and J calls reflect TCRdb's handling and not the investigators' own analysis. The sample lists over 500,000 distinct CDR3 sequences, about 15% occurring once. This sample was shared with a second study, whose subject was T cells in Graves' hyperthyroidism and ophthalmopathy. That work contributes: Blood shared most expanded thyroid clonotypes above 0.001.

Source: peripheral blood mononuclear cells (PBMCs), taken at new diagnosis, from a patient treated with antithyroid drugs. This TCR came from a woman aged 25 to 39 with Graves disease.

The CDR3 is CASSELQGRTEQYF. In DNA form, the CDR3 reads TGTGCCAGCAGTGAGCTCCAGGGGAGAACCGAGCAGTACTTC. The chain joins TRBV6-1 to TRBJ2-7, with D possibly being TRBD1 (6 bases). Germline values: CDR1 MNHNS, CDR2 SASEGT. The CDR3 runs to 14 residues. Trimming removed 3 bases at V and 6 bases at J, with 15 bases between.